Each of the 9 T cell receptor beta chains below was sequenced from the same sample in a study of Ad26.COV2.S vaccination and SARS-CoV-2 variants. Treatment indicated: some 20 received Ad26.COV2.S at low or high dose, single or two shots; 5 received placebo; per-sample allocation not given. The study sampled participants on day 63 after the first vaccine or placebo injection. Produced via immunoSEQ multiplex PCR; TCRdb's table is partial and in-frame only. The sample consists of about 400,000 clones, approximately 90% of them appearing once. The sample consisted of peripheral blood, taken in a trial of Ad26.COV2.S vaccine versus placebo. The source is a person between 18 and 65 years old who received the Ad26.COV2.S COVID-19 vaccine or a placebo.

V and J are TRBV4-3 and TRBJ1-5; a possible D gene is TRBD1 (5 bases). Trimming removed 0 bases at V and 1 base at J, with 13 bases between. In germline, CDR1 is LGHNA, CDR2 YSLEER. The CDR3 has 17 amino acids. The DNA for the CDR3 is TGCGCCAGCAGCCAAGATCGGGGGGGACGAAGCAATCAGCCCCAGCATTTT. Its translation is CASSQDRGGRSNQPQHF.

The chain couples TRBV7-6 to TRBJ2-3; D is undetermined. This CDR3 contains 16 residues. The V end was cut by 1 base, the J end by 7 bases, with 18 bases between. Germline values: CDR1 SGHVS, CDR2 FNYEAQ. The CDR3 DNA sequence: TGTGCCAGCAGCTTAGTAACGACAAGCCCCAGCAATACGCAGTATTTT. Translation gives CASSLVTTSPSNTQYF.

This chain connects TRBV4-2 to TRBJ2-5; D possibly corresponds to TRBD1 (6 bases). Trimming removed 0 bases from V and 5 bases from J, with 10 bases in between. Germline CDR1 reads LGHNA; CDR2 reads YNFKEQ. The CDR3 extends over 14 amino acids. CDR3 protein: CASSQDRGRETQYF. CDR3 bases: TGTGCCAGCAGCCAAGACAGGGGCCGGGAGACCCAGTACTTC.

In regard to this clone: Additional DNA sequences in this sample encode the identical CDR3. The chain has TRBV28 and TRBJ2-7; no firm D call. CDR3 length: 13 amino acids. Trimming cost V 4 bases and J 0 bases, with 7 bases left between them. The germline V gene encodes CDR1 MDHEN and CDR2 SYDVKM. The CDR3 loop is CASSWTSSYEQYF. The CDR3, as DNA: TGTGCCAGCAGTTGGACCTCCTCCTACGAGCAGTACTTC.

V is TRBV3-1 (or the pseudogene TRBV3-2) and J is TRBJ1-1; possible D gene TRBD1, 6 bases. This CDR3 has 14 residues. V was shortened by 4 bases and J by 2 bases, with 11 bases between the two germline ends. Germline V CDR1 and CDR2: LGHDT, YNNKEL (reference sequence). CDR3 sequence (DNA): TGTGCCAGCAGCCCCCACAGGGTTAACACTGAAGCTTTCTTT. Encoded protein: CASSPHRVNTEAFF.

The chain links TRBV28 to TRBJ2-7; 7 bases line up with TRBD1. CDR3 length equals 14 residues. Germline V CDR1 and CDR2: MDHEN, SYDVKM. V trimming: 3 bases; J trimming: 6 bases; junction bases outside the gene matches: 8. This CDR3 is CASSFSDRASEQYF. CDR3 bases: TGTGCCAGCAGTTTCTCTGACAGGGCAAGCGAGCAGTACTTC.

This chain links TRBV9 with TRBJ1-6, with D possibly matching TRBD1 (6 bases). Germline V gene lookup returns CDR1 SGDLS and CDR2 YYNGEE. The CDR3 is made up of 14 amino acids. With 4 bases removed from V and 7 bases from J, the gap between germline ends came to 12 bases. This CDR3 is CASSPGVRNSPLHF. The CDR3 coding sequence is TGTGCCAGCAGCCCAGGGGTCCGGAATTCACCCCTCCACTTT.

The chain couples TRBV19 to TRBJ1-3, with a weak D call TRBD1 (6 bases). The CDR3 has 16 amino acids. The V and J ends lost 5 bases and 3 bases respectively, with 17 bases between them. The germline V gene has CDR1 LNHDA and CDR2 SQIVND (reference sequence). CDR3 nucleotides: TGTGCCAGTAGTTCTCAGGGGCTTACTTATGGAAACACCATATATTTT. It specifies CASSSQGLTYGNTIYF.

CDR3 amino acids: CASNSFGRANEKLFF. DNA of the CDR3: TGTGCCAGCAACTCCTTTGGCAGGGCGAATGAAAAACTGTTTTTT. The chain employs TRBV5-6 and TRBJ1-4, with a tentative D call TRBD1 (5 bases). V was trimmed by 6 bases and J by 5 bases, leaving 17 bases between them. Germline CDR1 is SGHDT and CDR2 is YYEEEE. The CDR3 has 15 amino acids.